Presented here are 5 T cell receptor beta chains from one specimen sequenced in a study of PD-L1 blockade in urothelial cancer. Time point here: peripheral blood 6 weeks after treatment start. The table came from immunoSEQ multiplex PCR; TCRdb's copy has only in-frame clones and leaves some out. The sample comprises 65,000 to 85,000 clones, roughly 90% of which are singletons, and roughly 0.87% rests with the top ten. Sequenced material: PBMCs, taken around atezolizumab (anti-PD-L1) treatment. The receptors here all came from an elderly woman with urothelial cancer.

This chain connects TRBV15 to TRBJ2-3; TRBD2 matches 11 bases. CDR3 length equals 16 residues. Germline V gene sequence: CDR1 LNHNV, CDR2 YYDKDF (reference sequence). Unmatched junction bases numbered 6, after V lost 5 bases and J lost 2 bases. The CDR3, as DNA: TGTGCCACCAGCGCGCCTAGCGGGAGGCCCACAGATACGCAGTATTTT. Its protein is CATSAPSGRPTDTQYF.

This chain connects TRBV28 to TRBJ1-2, with a weak D call TRBD1 (6 bases). Trimming removed 1 base from V and 3 bases from J, with 15 bases in between. CDR1 is MDHEN, CDR2 SYDVKM, per germline. The CDR3 covers 16 residues. Here the CDR3 reads CASSLFGTPTDYGYTF. In DNA form, the CDR3 reads TGTGCCAGCAGTTTATTCGGGACACCAACGGACTATGGCTACACCTTC.

V and J are TRBV4-1 and TRBJ1-4, with a tentative D call TRBD1 (6 bases). V lost 0 bases and J lost 7, with 18 bases in between. This CDR3 region has 17 residues. Germline V gene lookup returns CDR1 MGHRA and CDR2 YSYEKL. DNA for the CDR3: TGCGCCAGCAGCCAAGATCCAGTGGGACAACGAAGTGAAAAACTGTTTTTT. Its translation is CASSQDPVGQRSEKLFF.

The chain couples TRBV30 to TRBJ1-5; 11 bases fit TRBD1. Germline CDR1 and CDR2: GTSNPN and SVGIG (reference sequence). The CDR3 extends over 13 amino acids. The junction had 3 bases not matched to a gene; V was cut back by 5 bases and J by 6 bases. The CDR3 DNA is TGTGCCTGGGGAGGGACAGGGGGTCAGCCCCAGCATTTT. It translates to CAWGGTGGQPQHF.

The rearrangement uses TRBV15 and TRBJ1-5; 7 bases match TRBD1. The CDR3 consists of 17 residues. Trimming at V came to 1 base and at J to 5 bases, leaving 11 bases not matched to a gene. Germline-derived CDR1 and CDR2 are LNHNV and YYDKDF (reference sequence). CDR3 region: CATSRAPTRDRHQPQHF. The DNA of the CDR3 is TGTGCCACCAGCAGAGCCCCGACTCGGGACAGACATCAGCCCCAGCATTTT.